This T cell receptor beta chain was captured by sequencing in a study of OX40 agonist ivuxolimab in advanced cancers. Findings and caveats of the study: Low normalized clonal expansion also occurred in some nonresponding patients. Within 6 weeks, CD4+ and CD8+ blood T cells expanded clonally at 0.1 to 3.0 mg/kg.

V gave up 7 bases and J gave up 2 bases, with 11 bases separating them. The CDR3 contains 14 residues. Germline CDR1 is LNHDA and CDR2 is SQIVND (reference sequence). Note on this clone: Its antigen is currently unknown.

The investigators sampled blood at baseline, at cycle 4 day 1, and at cycle 7 day 1. TCRdb keeps only in-frame clones here, not all; method: immunoSEQ multiplex PCR. The sample shows 55,000 to 80,000 clones, almost 85% of them seen only once. Source: CD4+ or CD8+ T cells sorted from blood, taken in a trial of the OX40 agonist ivuxolimab. This receptor was identified in an adult with an advanced solid tumor such as melanoma, head and neck, liver or kidney cancer. The chain couples TRBV19 to TRBJ2-2; a weak D match, TRBD1 (5 bases). The CDR3 is CASTRQYNTGELFF. CDR3 in DNA: TGTGCCAGTACCCGACAGTATAACACCGGGGAGCTGTTTTTT.